The 18 T cell receptor beta chains below were found in one sample sequenced in a study of cytomegalovirus exposure and HLA in healthy donors. Primers for the PCR totalled 60 Vbeta and 13 Jbeta. Clones were sequenced by immunoSEQ multiplex PCR, and TCRdb holds only the in-frame ones, with some missing. The table shows about 96,000 clones, with 60% to 75% occurring only once. Input material: PBMCs. The receptors originated from a female donor in good health and CMV-seropositive.

The chain carries TRBV6-5 and TRBJ2-7, with D perhaps matching TRBD1 (6 bases). The CDR3 has 14 amino acids. Trimming shortened V by 4 bases and J by 2 bases, and 12 bases separated the two germline ends. Germline CDR1 MNHEY, CDR2 SVGAGI. The CDR3 loop is CASSSQGTAYEQYF. CDR3 DNA: TGTGCCAGCAGTTCACAGGGAACCGCCTACGAGCAGTACTTC.

The gene calls are TRBV21-1 and TRBJ2-1; TRBD1, the table's D call, lacks a check against the DNA. TRBV21-1 is a recognized pseudogene. CDR3 length equals 13 residues. The CDR3 is CASSKAGGDEQFF. In nucleotides, the CDR3 is TGTGCCAGCAGCAAAGCAGGGGGCGATGAGCAGTTCTTC.

The rearrangement links TRBV7-2 to TRBJ1-1; 7 bases agree with TRBD1. The length of the CDR3 is 15 residues. The V gene's germline CDR1 is SGHTA and CDR2 FQGNSA. The ends lost 2 bases at V and 5 bases at J; junction bases unmatched: 8. CDR3 sequence reads: CASSLMATGRTEAFF. CDR3 DNA sequence: TGTGCCAGCAGCTTAATGGCGACAGGGAGGACTGAAGCTTTCTTT. Supplemented by reference TRBV7-2 and TRBJ1-1, the full variable domain reads GAGVSQSPSNKVTEKGKDVELRCDPISGHTALYWYRQSLGQGLEFLIYFQGNSAPDKSGLPSDRFSAERTGGSVSTLTIQRTQQEDSAVYLCASSLMATGRTEAFFGQGTRLTVV.

This clone has only a few counts. The V call is TRBV5-1, the J call TRBJ2-1; possibly TRBD1 for D (6 bases). Germline values: CDR1 SGHRS, CDR2 YFSETQ. CDR3 length equals 15 residues. Trimming took 4 bases from V and 8 from J, leaving 19 bases between them. CDR3 in amino acids: CASSLAPGRQDEQFF. The CDR3 nucleotides read TGCGCCAGCAGCCTCGCTCCGGGACGACAGGATGAGCAGTTCTTC.

The rearrangement links TRBV7-3 to TRBJ1-6; D may be TRBD1 (5 bases). Trimming removed 1 base from V and 8 bases from J, with 12 bases in between. This CDR3 contains 15 residues. Germline V gene lookup returns CDR1 SGHTA and CDR2 FQGTGA. Here the CDR3 DNA reads TGTGCCAGCAGCTTAAGCGGGGCGAGGGATTCACCCCTCCACTTT. This sequence encodes CASSLSGARDSPLHF.

This clone has only a few counts. The V call is TRBV7-2, the J call TRBJ2-3; 9 nucleotides line up with TRBD1. J lost 4 bases, V lost 6 bases, and 8 bases had no gene match. The CDR3 contains 15 residues. CDR1 and CDR2 from the germline V gene are SGHTA and FQGNSA. The CDR3 sequence: CASRRPGQGADTQYF. CDR3 in DNA: TGTGCCAGCAGAAGACCGGGACAGGGTGCAGATACGCAGTATTTT.

J is TRBJ1-5 and V is TRBV29-1; 8 bases are shared with TRBD1. Germline lookup yields CDR1 SQVTM and CDR2 ANQGSEA. V dropped 7 bases and J dropped 2; count of bases not matched to a gene: 7. This CDR3 has 14 residues. CDR3 coding DNA: TGCAGCGCCGTACCGGGACAGGGCAATCAGCCCCAGCATTTT. It codes for CSAVPGQGNQPQHF.

This chain connects TRBV7-2 to TRBJ2-3, with TRBD2 identical over 10 bases. V shed 1 base, J shed 5 bases, and the junction held 3 bases outside the gene matches. Looked up from germline, CDR1 is SGHTA and CDR2 is FQGNSA. The length of the CDR3 is 15 residues. The CDR3 DNA follows: TGTGCCAGCAGCTTAGTAGCGGGGGGTAAAGATACGCAGTATTTT. Protein product: CASSLVAGGKDTQYF.

This clone was seen more than once but under ten times. The chain's CDR3 is CASSPGVSQPQHF. As DNA, the CDR3 is TGTGCCAGCAGTCCAGGGGTTAGTCAGCCCCAGCATTTT. The chain joins TRBV5-6 to TRBJ1-5, with D perhaps TRBD1 (6 bases). The germline gives CDR1 SGHDT, CDR2 YYEEEE. The CDR3 spans 13 residues. Trimming pared 5 bases from V and 6 bases from J, leaving 12 bases between.

This clone was counted only a few times. J is TRBJ1-2 and V is TRBV7-2; D is possibly TRBD1 (6 bases). The CDR3 is 13 amino acids. Trimming cost V 3 bases and J 5 bases, with 10 bases left between them. Per the germline V gene, CDR1 is SGHTA and CDR2 is FQGNSA. In DNA form, the CDR3 reads TGTGCCAGCAGCTTGGGCAGGGGATATGGCTACACCTTC. Translation gives CASSLGRGYGYTF.

In this sample, this clone turned up a few times. The CDR3 reads CAILGQNTGELFF. As DNA, the CDR3 is TGTGCCATCCTTGGACAGAACACCGGGGAGCTGTTTTTT. V and J are TRBV10-3 and TRBJ2-2; the D gene is possibly TRBD1 (5 bases). The CDR3 covers 13 residues. Germline CDR1 reads ENHRY; CDR2 reads SYGVKD. V lost 8 bases to trimming and J lost 1 base, with 8 bases between them.

In this sample, this clone turned up a few times. V and J are TRBV28 and TRBJ1-2; TRBD1 matches 9 bases. V lost 5 bases to trimming and J lost 4 bases; unmatched junction nucleotides: 8. CDR1 is MDHEN and CDR2 is SYDVKM in the germline V gene. This CDR3 spans 15 amino acids. In DNA form, the CDR3 reads TGTGCCAGCAGTCTACGGGACAGGGCTCTCTATGGCTACACCTTC. Translation: CASSLRDRALYGYTF.

The rearrangement joins TRBV5-4 to TRBJ2-1; 11 bases agree with TRBD2. Per germline, CDR1 SGHNT and CDR2 YYREEE (reference sequence). V dropped 3 bases and J dropped 2; count of bases not matched to a gene: 1. The CDR3 consists of 15 residues. The CDR3: CASSYSGGAYNEQFF. CDR3 DNA: TGTGCCAGCAGCTATAGCGGGGGGGCCTACAATGAGCAGTTCTTC.

The genes are TRBV7-2 and TRBJ2-7, with 10 bases aligning to TRBD2. The CDR3 covers 14 residues. The J segment lost 0 bases and the V segment lost 6 bases, leaving 2 bases of the junction unmatched. Germline CDR1 reads SGHTA; CDR2 reads FQGNSA. The CDR3 DNA reads TGTGCCAGCAGATCTAGCGGGGGCTCCTACGAGCAGTACTTC. Protein sequence: CASRSSGGSYEQYF.

The V and J genes are TRBV10-1 and TRBJ2-3, with D possibly TRBD1 on 7 matching bases. Germline loops: CDR1 WNHNN, CDR2 SYGVQD (reference sequence). The ends were cut back, 9 bases at V and 5 bases at J, with 15 bases in the middle. The CDR3 runs 13 residues. CDR3 in DNA: TGCGCCAGTTCCGGGACAGCGGGAGATACGCAGTATTTT. Its protein product is CASSGTAGDTQYF.

This clone has only a few counts. The J gene is TRBJ2-5, the V gene TRBV5-6; D is perhaps TRBD1 (5 bases). V lost 0 bases, J lost 5 bases, and 11 bases lay in between. CDR1 is SGHDT, CDR2 YYEEEE, per germline. This CDR3 comprises 14 residues. CDR3 sequence: CASSLVGAGETQYF. CDR3 in DNA: TGTGCCAGCAGCTTGGTAGGAGCAGGGGAGACCCAGTACTTC.

CDR3 region: CASSPNYSGSYGYTF. In DNA form, the CDR3 reads TGCGCCAGCAGCCCCAACTATTCCGGGAGTTATGGCTACACCTTC. The gene calls are TRBV4-3 and TRBJ1-2, with unresolved D. Germline assignment: CDR1 LGHNA and CDR2 YSLEER. The CDR3 contains 15 residues. With 4 bases removed from V and 5 bases from J, the gap between germline ends came to 17 bases.

The CDR3 reads CSARGQTYEQYF. DNA of the CDR3: TGCAGCGCCAGGGGACAGACCTACGAGCAGTACTTC. J is TRBJ2-7 and V is TRBV29-1; 7 bases fit TRBD1. The J segment lost 2 bases and the V segment lost 7 bases, leaving 5 bases of the junction unmatched. Germline V CDR1 and CDR2: SQVTM, ANQGSEA. The CDR3 contains 12 residues.